Included here is one T cell receptor (beta chain) sequence, with context. Its antigen is currently unknown. Each gene name is a mouse one. The sequence runs out 1 residue before the end of the CDR3; the remainder is reconstructed from the germline J gene. This sample was included in a study of tissue T cells after allogeneic stem cell transplantation. CDR3 sequences, V/J genes, frequencies and template counts came from survey-depth TCRbeta sequencing. Only in-frame clones appear in the TCRdb table, and some are missing; sequencing was by immunoSEQ multiplex PCR. Among over 950 clones listed, 35% to 50% were seen once. Study findings and constraints: The study did not identify alloreactive or antigen-specific tissue TCRs, and some clones might be persisting host cells. Anatomically similar tissues had similar TCR repertoires within each patient.

Time point in this sample: mouse harvest day 14 after allogeneic transplant. Tail vein injection delivered 10^7 T-cell-depleted bone marrow cells and 10^6 splenic CD5+ T cells. This mouse GVHD model was MHC-mismatched B6 to BALB/c, profiled day 7 or 14. This CDR3 has 14 residues. Germline CDR1 reads NNHDY; CDR2 reads SYVADS. Trimming took off 0 bases at V and 6 bases at J, with 11 bases between the two ends. The gene calls are TRBV13-3 and TRBJ2-5; D is perhaps TRBD1 (7 bases). This TCR was recovered from a female BALB/c mouse given C57BL/6 T cells with graft-versus-host disease after an allogeneic hematopoietic cell transplant. The sequenced sample was liver tissue. The part of the CDR3 DNA that was read is TGTGCCAGCAGTGATGGGGCAGGGGGGGACACCCAGTAC. Its protein is CASSDGAGGDTQY. The full CDR3 is CASSDGAGGDTQYF.